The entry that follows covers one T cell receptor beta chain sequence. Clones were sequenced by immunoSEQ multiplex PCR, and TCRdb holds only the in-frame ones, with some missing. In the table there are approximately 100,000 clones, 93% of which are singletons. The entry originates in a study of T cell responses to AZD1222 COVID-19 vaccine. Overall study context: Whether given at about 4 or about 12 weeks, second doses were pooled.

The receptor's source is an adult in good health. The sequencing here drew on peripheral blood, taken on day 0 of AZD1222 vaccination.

As DNA, the CDR3 is TGCAGCGTTGAAGGGTTACTAGCGGGAGTGGCCCAGTACTTC. Its protein product is CSVEGLLAGVAQYF. The V and J genes are TRBV29-1 and TRBJ2-5; 11 bases map to TRBD2. The ends lost 1 base at V and 9 bases at J; junction bases unmatched: 7. Per germline, CDR1 SQVTM and CDR2 ANQGSEA. The CDR3 totals 14 residues.